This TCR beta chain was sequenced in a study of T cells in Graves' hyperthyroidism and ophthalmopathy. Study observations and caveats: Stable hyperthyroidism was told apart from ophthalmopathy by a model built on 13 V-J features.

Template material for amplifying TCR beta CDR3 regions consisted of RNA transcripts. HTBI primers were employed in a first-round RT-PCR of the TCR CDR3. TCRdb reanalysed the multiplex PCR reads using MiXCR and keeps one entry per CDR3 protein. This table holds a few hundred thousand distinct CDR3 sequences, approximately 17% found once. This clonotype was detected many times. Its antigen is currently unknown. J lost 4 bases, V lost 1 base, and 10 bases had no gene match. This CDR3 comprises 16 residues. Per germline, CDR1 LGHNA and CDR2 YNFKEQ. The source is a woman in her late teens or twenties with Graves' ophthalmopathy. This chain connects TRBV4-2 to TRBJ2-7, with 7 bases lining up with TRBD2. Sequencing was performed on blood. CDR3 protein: CASSQGLAESRYEQYF. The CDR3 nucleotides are TGTGCCAGCAGCCAAGGGCTAGCGGAGTCCCGATACGAGCAGTACTTC.